Presented here are 26 T cell receptor beta chains from one specimen sequenced in a study of OX40 agonist ivuxolimab in advanced cancers. Profiled with immunoSEQ multiplex PCR; TCRdb holds only in-frame clones, not every one. The sample contains about 64,000 clones, about 80% of which appear only once. Sample: CD4+ or CD8+ T cells sorted from blood, taken in a trial of the OX40 agonist ivuxolimab. The receptors stem from an adult with an advanced solid tumor such as melanoma, head and neck, liver or kidney cancer.

The chain combines TRBV5-5 with TRBJ2-1; unclear D gene. The V end lost 0 bases, the J end lost 9 bases, and 10 bases lay between the germline ends. Germline lookup yields CDR1 SGHKS and CDR2 YYEKEE (reference sequence). This CDR3 contains 13 residues. CDR3 region: CASSLVVLGEQFF. The CDR3 DNA follows: TGTGCCAGCAGCTTGGTAGTCTTGGGTGAGCAGTTCTTC.

The chain couples TRBV5-1 to TRBJ2-3, with a weak D call TRBD2 (6 bases). CDR1 SGHRS and CDR2 YFSETQ come from the germline V gene. The CDR3 extends over 14 amino acids. The germline V and J ends were trimmed by 3 bases and 1 base, with 9 bases remaining between them. In DNA, the CDR3 is TGCGCCAGCAGCTATGGGACTGGCACAGATACGCAGTATTTT. The encoded protein is CASSYGTGTDTQYF. Full variable domain (outside the CDR3, taken from reference TRBV5-1 and TRBJ2-3): KAGVTQTPRYLIKTRGQQVTLSCSPISGHRSVSWYQQTPGQGLQFLFEYFSETQRNKGNFPGRFSGRQFSNSRSEMNVSTLELGDSALYLCASSYGTGTDTQYFGPGTRLTVL.

This chain joins TRBV29-1 and TRBJ1-2; D perhaps matches TRBD1 (6 bases). Germline assignment: CDR1 SQVTM and CDR2 ANQGSEA. The V gene lost 4 bases and the J gene lost 3 bases, with 12 bases spanning the gap. This CDR3 is 13 amino acids long. The DNA of the CDR3 is TGCAGCGTTGGTCAGCCAGGGGACTATGGCTACACCTTC. Amino acid sequence: CSVGQPGDYGYTF.

The V call is TRBV9, the J call TRBJ1-1; D remains unclear. This CDR3 contains 16 residues. The germline V gene has CDR1 SGDLS and CDR2 YYNGEE. Trimming pared 0 bases from V and 3 bases from J, leaving 15 bases between. The CDR3 protein is CASSVAGDGRDTEAFF. The CDR3 nucleotides are TGTGCCAGCAGCGTAGCTGGGGATGGGCGGGACACTGAAGCTTTCTTT. The full variable domain, rest sourced from reference TRBV9 and TRBJ1-1, is DSGVTQTPKHLITATGQRVTLRCSPRSGDLSVYWYQQSLDQGLQFLIQYYNGEERAKGNILERFSAQQFPDLHSELNLSSLELGDSALYFCASSVAGDGRDTEAFFGQGTRLTVV.

The genes are TRBV7-2 and TRBJ1-2; no clear D gene. Trimming removed 3 bases from V and 0 bases from J, with 5 bases in between. The CDR3 is made up of 13 amino acids. Germline CDR1 is SGHTA and CDR2 is FQGNSA. The CDR3 coding sequence is TGTGCCAGCAGCTTGGACTCTAACTATGGCTACACCTTC. Amino acids: CASSLDSNYGYTF.

This rearrangement joins TRBV19 to TRBJ1-6, with TRBD1 matching 9 bases. The V gene's germline CDR1 is LNHDA and CDR2 SQIVND (reference sequence). The V gene end was trimmed by 1 base and the J gene end by 7 bases; junction bases not matched to a gene: 2. The CDR3 sequence is 15 residues long. CDR3 sequence reads: CASSIVGQGNSPLHF. The DNA for the CDR3 is TGTGCCAGTAGTATAGTGGGACAGGGAAATTCACCCCTCCACTTT.

The chain carries TRBV6-5 and TRBJ2-3; 8 nucleotides agree with TRBD2. This CDR3 has 15 amino acids. V shed 4 bases, J shed 2 bases, and the junction held 5 bases outside the gene matches. Germline loops: CDR1 MNHEY, CDR2 SVGAGI. In DNA form, the CDR3 reads TGTGCCAGCAGTTTGCAGCGGGGGATCACAGATACGCAGTATTTT. The encoded protein is CASSLQRGITDTQYF.

In DNA form, the CDR3 reads TGCGCCAGCAGCCCGGACAGGGGGCGTGAAAAACTGTTTTTT. This codes for CASSPDRGREKLFF. The rearrangement joins TRBV5-1 to TRBJ1-4, with TRBD1 matching 11 bases. The junction had 3 bases not matched to a gene; V was cut back by 4 bases and J by 7 bases. This CDR3 contains 14 residues. Germline V gene lookup returns CDR1 SGHRS and CDR2 YFSETQ.

A single count supports this clone. V usage is TRBV20-1 and J usage is TRBJ1-5, with D perhaps matching TRBD1 (6 bases). From germline, CDR1 is DFQATT and CDR2 SNEGSKA (reference sequence). Trimming removed 6 bases from V and 5 bases from J, with 8 bases in between. CDR3 length: 11 amino acids. The CDR3 reads CSARGDQPQHF. In DNA form, the CDR3 reads TGCAGTGCAAGGGGGGATCAGCCCCAGCATTTT.

J is TRBJ2-7 and V is TRBV30; D remains ambiguous. V lost 1 base and J lost 4, with 8 bases in between. Per germline, CDR1 GTSNPN and CDR2 SVGIG (reference sequence). CDR3 length: 12 amino acids. CDR3 bases: TGTGCCTGGAGTGCCCAAGGTTACGAGCAGTACTTC. This codes for CAWSAQGYEQYF.

The J gene is TRBJ2-7, the V gene TRBV7-6; D gene unclear. Germline V gene lookup returns CDR1 SGHVS and CDR2 FNYEAQ. CDR3 length equals 14 residues. Trimming left V 1 base short and J 0 bases short, with 7 bases between. CDR3 sequence reads: CASSLDSNSYEQYF. The CDR3, as DNA: TGTGCCAGCAGCTTAGACAGTAACTCCTACGAGCAGTACTTC.

This clone has just one count. This rearrangement joins TRBV4-3 to TRBJ2-7; D perhaps matches TRBD2 (5 bases). This CDR3 has 15 residues. The V and J ends lost 0 bases and 3 bases respectively, with 12 bases between them. The germline V gene encodes CDR1 LGHNA and CDR2 YSLEER. CDR3 DNA: TGCGCCAGCAGCCAAGATCAGAGGGAGATCTACGAGCAGTACTTC. Translation gives CASSQDQREIYEQYF.

This chain connects TRBV5-1 to TRBJ1-1, with D possibly matching TRBD1 (5 bases). Germline lookup yields CDR1 SGHRS and CDR2 YFSETQ. This CDR3 has 15 amino acids. The V and J ends lost 2 bases and 1 base respectively, with 12 bases between them. DNA for the CDR3: TGCGCCAGCAGCTTCTCACAGGCCCAGAACACTGAAGCTTTCTTT. As protein: CASSFSQAQNTEAFF.

The chain combines TRBV9 with TRBJ2-3, with D possibly matching TRBD2 (5 bases). The CDR3 totals 15 residues. V lost 0 bases, J lost 0 bases, and 8 bases lay in between. Germline V gene lookup returns CDR1 SGDLS and CDR2 YYNGEE. The CDR3 protein is CASSVGPSSTDTQYF. CDR3 nucleotide sequence: TGTGCCAGCAGCGTAGGCCCTAGCAGCACAGATACGCAGTATTTT.

The CDR3 loop is CASSVGGTGKNIQYF. CDR3 bases: TGTGCCAGCAGCGTCGGCGGGACGGGCAAAAACATTCAGTACTTC. The chain has TRBV9 and TRBJ2-4; D may be TRBD2 (6 bases). The germline V and J ends were trimmed by 2 bases and 3 bases, with 12 bases remaining between them. The CDR3 contains 15 residues. The germline gives CDR1 SGDLS, CDR2 YYNGEE.

V usage is TRBV18 and J usage is TRBJ2-7; 14 positions agree with TRBD2. Germline trimming cut 4 bases from V and 2 bases from J; bases unmatched to any gene: 4. Germline CDR1 and CDR2: KGHSH and LQKENI. This CDR3 contains 16 residues. The CDR3 sequence: CASSLGTSGSPYEQYF. The CDR3 nucleotides are TGTGCCAGCTCACTAGGGACTAGCGGGAGTCCCTACGAGCAGTACTTC.

V and J are TRBV4-3 and TRBJ1-1, with D unresolved. Germline-derived CDR1 and CDR2 are LGHNA and YSLEER. V dropped 0 bases and J dropped 6 bases, with 14 bases sitting between them. The CDR3 covers 15 residues. CDR3 region: CASSQDLTPGPEAFF. As DNA, the CDR3 is TGCGCCAGCAGCCAAGATCTAACCCCTGGCCCTGAAGCTTTCTTT.

CDR3 residues: CASSLEALHYEQYF. The CDR3 DNA follows: TGCGCCAGCAGCTTGGAGGCCCTTCACTACGAGCAGTACTTC. This chain connects TRBV5-1 to TRBJ2-5; no definite D call. The J call may be mistaken, given a closer DNA end match to TRBJ2-7. CDR3 length equals 14 residues. Germline-derived CDR1 and CDR2 are SGHRS and YFSETQ.

The rearrangement links TRBV6-5 to TRBJ1-3; tentatively, D is TRBD1 (6 bases). Per germline, CDR1 MNHEY and CDR2 SVGAGI. The CDR3 length is 15 residues. Deletions cut 4 bases from V and 0 bases from J, with 10 bases between. The CDR3 DNA follows: TGTGCCAGCAGTTCACAGGGCAACTCTGGAAACACCATATATTTT. Translated: CASSSQGNSGNTIYF.

The chain employs TRBV5-1 and TRBJ2-3; D possibly corresponds to TRBD1 (5 bases). There are 15 residues in the CDR3. Trimming cost V 0 bases and J 0 bases, with 8 bases left between them. Per the germline V gene, CDR1 is SGHRS and CDR2 is YFSETQ. The CDR3 DNA is TGCGCCAGCAGCTTGGGACAGTCTAGCACAGATACGCAGTATTTT. Residues: CASSLGQSSTDTQYF.

The rearrangement links TRBV4-2 to TRBJ2-2, with TRBD2 matching 10 bases. The CDR3 has 15 residues. The V gene's germline CDR1 is LGHNA and CDR2 YNFKEQ. The J segment lost 6 bases and the V segment lost 0 bases, leaving 1 base of the junction unmatched. The CDR3 DNA sequence: TGTGCCAGCAGCCAAGAAGCGGGGGGGCCCGGGGAGCTGTTTTTT. It encodes CASSQEAGGPGELFF.

The rearrangement joins TRBV7-9 to TRBJ2-3; 7 bases match TRBD2. In germline, CDR1 is SEHNR, CDR2 FQNEAQ (reference sequence). This CDR3 has 19 amino acids. Germline trimming cut 0 bases from V and 0 bases from J; bases unmatched to any gene: 12. In nucleotides, the CDR3 is TGTGCCAGCAGCTTAGCTGGGCCCCTAGCGGTCCTTAGCACAGATACGCAGTATTTT. Its protein product is CASSLAGPLAVLSTDTQYF.

The chain combines TRBV6-5 with TRBJ1-5; D unresolved. Germline V CDR1 and CDR2: MNHEY, SVGAGI. The CDR3 extends over 15 amino acids. V lost 6 bases and J 2 bases, leaving 14 bases between the germline ends. The CDR3 is CASSPRFGRNQPQHF. The CDR3, as DNA: TGTGCCAGCAGCCCTCGGTTCGGCCGCAATCAGCCCCAGCATTTT.

This sequence joins TRBV6-6 and TRBJ1-3; D gene ambiguous. The ends were cut back, 7 bases at V and 2 bases at J, with 15 bases in the middle. The CDR3 extends over 15 amino acids. CDR1 is MNHNY, CDR2 SVGAGI, per germline (reference sequence). The CDR3 loop reads CASIRRPEAGNTIYF. The DNA of the CDR3 is TGTGCCAGCATCCGCCGGCCGGAAGCTGGAAACACCATATATTTT.

The chain couples TRBV7-3 to TRBJ2-1; 8 nucleotides align to TRBD1. Germline-derived CDR1 and CDR2 are SGHTA and FQGTGA. V lost 5 bases, J lost 4 bases, and 7 bases stayed unmatched. The CDR3 contains 15 residues. The chain's CDR3 is CASSTRQGQYNEQFF. DNA for the CDR3: TGTGCCAGCAGCACAAGACAGGGGCAGTACAATGAGCAGTTCTTC.

This clone was seen only once. The rearrangement uses TRBV5-1 and TRBJ1-6, with TRBD1 as a possible D gene (5 bases). CDR3 size: 13 residues. Trimming pared 4 bases from V and 8 bases from J, leaving 10 bases between. In germline, CDR1 is SGHRS, CDR2 YFSETQ. The CDR3 bases are TGCGCCAGCAGCACAGGATCTGATTCACCCCTCCACTTT. This encodes CASSTGSDSPLHF.